The 28 T cell receptor beta chains below all came from one sample that was sequenced in a study of beta chain features in type 1 diabetes. Sequenced material consisted of expressed TCRB transcripts (all of the isolated RNA was reverse transcribed). Generated by immunoSEQ multiplex PCR, the TCRdb table keeps only in-frame clones and is missing some. This table holds over 40,000 clones, around 52% found once. Source material: Tregs from blood. These receptors were taken from a woman aged 18 to 35 in good health.

The chain couples TRBV7-4 to TRBJ2-6; D remains unclear. V was trimmed by 4 bases and J by 5 bases, leaving 9 bases between them. Germline V CDR1 and CDR2: SGHVT, SQSDAQ. The CDR3 has 14 residues. The CDR3 sequence: CASSSQSRANVLTF. As DNA, the CDR3 is TGTGCCAGCAGCTCACAAAGTCGGGCCAACGTCCTGACTTTC.

The rearrangement joins TRBV30 to TRBJ1-1; D perhaps matches TRBD1 (6 bases). Trimming shortened V by 2 bases and J by 2 bases, and 9 bases separated the two germline ends. This CDR3 contains 13 residues. From germline, CDR1 is GTSNPN and CDR2 SVGIG (reference sequence). CDR3 region: CAWSRTANTEAFF. The CDR3 bases are TGTGCCTGGAGTAGGACAGCAAACACTGAAGCTTTCTTT.

This clone has just one count. The rearrangement uses TRBV18 and TRBJ1-2, with D maybe TRBD1 (6 bases). Trimming stripped 3 bases from V and 3 bases from J, with 17 bases between. The CDR3 runs to 16 residues. Per the germline V gene, CDR1 is KGHSH and CDR2 is LQKENI. The CDR3 spells CASSPNEAGGHYGYTF. The CDR3 DNA reads as TGTGCCAGCTCACCCAACGAGGCCGGGGGGCACTATGGCTACACCTTC.

The chain's CDR3 is CASSPVDRSYEQYF. Written as DNA, the CDR3 is TGCGCCAGCAGCCCGGTGGACAGGTCATACGAGCAGTACTTC. The chain carries TRBV5-1 and TRBJ2-5, with 7 bases aligning to TRBD1. With the DNA end fitting TRBJ2-7 better, the J assignment may be wrong. This CDR3 contains 14 residues. Germline V CDR1 and CDR2: SGHRS, YFSETQ.

This sequence joins TRBV28 and TRBJ2-7; 10 bases agree with TRBD2. Trimming cost V 8 bases and J 5 bases; bases outside gene matches: 9. The CDR3 has 14 amino acids. The germline V gene encodes CDR1 MDHEN and CDR2 SYDVKM. In nucleotides, the CDR3 is TGTGCCAGCTTAAGCCTAGCGGGAGATAACGAGCAGTACTTC. Its protein is CASLSLAGDNEQYF.

The chain carries TRBV28 and TRBJ1-2; no firm D call. Trimming left V 5 bases short and J 0 bases short, with 7 bases between. The CDR3 has 13 residues. Germline CDR1 and CDR2: MDHEN and SYDVKM. CDR3 nucleotides: TGTGCCAGCAGTACAGATGCTAACTATGGCTACACCTTC. This gives the protein CASSTDANYGYTF.

This chain joins TRBV6-5 and TRBJ1-5; no clear D. The germline V and J ends were trimmed by 11 bases and 1 base, with 15 bases remaining between them. The CDR3 consists of 14 residues. CDR1 is MNHEY and CDR2 is SVGAGI in the germline V gene. CDR3 loop: CAARGYASNQPQHF. CDR3 coding DNA: TGTGCCGCGCGGGGTTATGCAAGCAATCAGCCCCAGCATTTT.

This clone was seen only a few times. J is TRBJ1-1 and V is TRBV6-5; D not resolved. The germline V gene has CDR1 MNHEY and CDR2 SVGAGI. V lost 6 bases and J lost 10, with 18 bases in between. The CDR3 extends over 13 amino acids. The CDR3 DNA reads TGTGCCAGCAGATCTCCCTTGTTTGAGGCAGCTTTCTTT. This translates into CASRSPLFEAAFF.

This chain connects TRBV11-2 to TRBJ1-1; D is perhaps TRBD1 (5 bases). Germline lookup yields CDR1 SGHAT and CDR2 FQNNGV. V was cut by 2 bases and J by 3 bases, with 7 bases left in between. The CDR3 extends over 13 amino acids. CDR3 coding DNA: TGTGCCAGCAGCTTAACAGGACACACTGAAGCTTTCTTT. Protein: CASSLTGHTEAFF.

This clone was observed a single time. The chain joins TRBV7-9 to TRBJ2-5; the D gene is possibly TRBD1 (5 bases). The end of the DNA fits TRBJ2-7 better, so the J call may be wrong. This CDR3 has 15 amino acids. Looked up from germline, CDR1 is SEHNR and CDR2 is FQNEAQ (reference sequence). Here the CDR3 reads CASGRLAGHSYEQYF. CDR3 coding DNA: TGTGCCAGCGGGCGGTTGGCAGGACACTCCTACGAGCAGTACTTC.

The rearrangement uses TRBV18 and TRBJ1-4, with D unclear. The CDR3 length is 13 residues. With 0 bases removed from V and 10 bases from J, the gap between germline ends came to 9 bases. The V gene's germline CDR1 is KGHSH and CDR2 LQKENI. The CDR3 DNA follows: TGTGCCAGCTCACCACCGCAGATACGAAAACTGTTTTTT. Translating it yields CASSPPQIRKLFF.

This clone turned up a few times. The germline gene is not matched at one end of the junction; a read error may be the cause. J is TRBJ2-7 and V is TRBV18, with 16 bases aligning to TRBD2. In germline, CDR1 is KGHSH, CDR2 LQKENI. This CDR3 has 15 amino acids. The CDR3 here is CASSPQGTSGREENF. The CDR3 DNA follows: TGTGCCAGCTCACCACAGGGGACTAGCGGGAGGGAGGAGAACTTC.

This clone was seen only a few times. The chain employs TRBV30 and TRBJ2-1; 9 bases are shared with TRBD2. V dropped 3 bases and J dropped 4; count of bases not matched to a gene: 10. This CDR3 is 16 amino acids long. Looked up from germline, CDR1 is GTSNPN and CDR2 is SVGIG (reference sequence). DNA of the CDR3: TGTGCCTGGAGGGAATACCAGGGACTAGCTTACAATGAGCAGTTCTTC. Translation: CAWREYQGLAYNEQFF.

This clone was observed a handful of times. J is TRBJ2-2 and V is TRBV5-6, with TRBD1 identical over 8 bases. CDR1 is SGHDT and CDR2 is YYEEEE in the germline V gene. The CDR3 is 16 residues long. V was pared by 4 bases and J by 5 bases, with 10 bases of the junction left unmatched. The CDR3 spells CASSRGQGLLTGELFF. CDR3 in DNA: TGTGCCAGCAGCAGAGGACAGGGCCTGTTGACCGGGGAGCTGTTTTTT.

In this sample, this clone turned up a few times. The gene calls are TRBV28 and TRBJ2-4; D gene unclear. CDR1 and CDR2 (germline): MDHEN, SYDVKM. The CDR3 runs to 15 residues. V was shortened by 6 bases and J by 8 bases, with 20 bases between the two germline ends. CDR3 nucleotide sequence: TGTGCCAGCAGCACCTCGCGCTCTGTCTCATACATTCAGTACTTC. Amino acids: CASSTSRSVSYIQYF.

This chain joins TRBV5-1 and TRBJ2-1; tentative D call: TRBD1 (6 bases). V was clipped by 3 bases and J by 8 bases, with 12 bases between them. Germline V gene sequence: CDR1 SGHRS, CDR2 YFSETQ. This CDR3 is built from 13 residues. The CDR3 loop is CASSSGRGDEQFF. CDR3 coding DNA: TGCGCCAGCAGCTCGGGCAGGGGCGATGAGCAGTTCTTC.

The chain employs TRBV5-4 and TRBJ2-5; 9 positions agree with TRBD1. Germline CDR1 and CDR2: SGHNT and YYREEE (reference sequence). CDR3 length: 15 residues. Trimming at V came to 3 bases and at J to 5 bases, leaving 8 bases not matched to a gene. CDR3 amino acids: CASSSGRDRVETQYF. CDR3 DNA: TGTGCCAGCAGCTCCGGTCGGGACAGGGTGGAGACCCAGTACTTC.

The chain is built from TRBV5-5 and TRBJ1-3; D is undetermined. The CDR3 has 16 residues. From germline, CDR1 is SGHKS and CDR2 YYEKEE (reference sequence). V gave up 0 bases and J gave up 0 bases, with 10 bases separating them. CDR3 in amino acids: CASSLAAGHSGNTIYF. CDR3 nucleotides: TGTGCCAGCAGCTTGGCCGCCGGTCACTCTGGAAACACCATATATTTT. Complete variable domain (other parts from reference TRBV5-5 and TRBJ1-3): DAGVTQSPTHLIKTRGQQVTLRCSPISGHKSVSWYQQVLGQGPQFIFQYYEKEERGRGNFPDRFSARQFPNYSSELNVNALLLGDSALYLCASSLAAGHSGNTIYFGEGSWLTVV.

The rearrangement links TRBV10-3 to TRBJ2-2, with D perhaps TRBD2 (6 bases). This CDR3 comprises 16 residues. The germline gives CDR1 ENHRY, CDR2 SYGVKD. V gave up 1 base and J gave up 0 bases, with 9 bases separating them. CDR3 protein: CAISEWGVPNTGELFF. In DNA, the CDR3 is TGTGCCATCAGTGAGTGGGGGGTGCCGAACACCGGGGAGCTGTTTTTT.

CDR3 coding DNA: TGCGCCAGCAGCCGTGGGACTAATTACAATGAGCAGTTCTTC. Its translation: CASSRGTNYNEQFF. The chain uses TRBV4-3 and TRBJ2-1; 7 nucleotides align to TRBD2. CDR1 and CDR2 (germline): LGHNA, YSLEER. The ends lost 4 bases at V and 4 bases at J; junction bases unmatched: 4. The CDR3 consists of 14 residues.

The chain couples TRBV10-3 to TRBJ2-1, with TRBD2 matching 13 bases. Trimming removed 5 bases from V and 4 bases from J; junction bases left unmatched: 11. Germline CDR1 reads ENHRY; CDR2 reads SYGVKD. The CDR3 extends over 18 amino acids. As DNA, the CDR3 is TGTGCCATCAGTATGACTAGCGGGAGGAGGGGGAGGTACAATGAGCAGTTCTTC. Its protein product is CAISMTSGRRGRYNEQFF.

The chain recombines TRBV18 with TRBJ1-1; tentatively, D is TRBD1 (5 bases). Germline V gene data show CDR1 as KGHSH and CDR2 as LQKENI. CDR3 size: 15 residues. V lost 2 bases and J lost 4, with 14 bases in between. The CDR3 here is CASSPVSPGVTEAFF. The CDR3 region has the DNA TGTGCCAGCTCACCAGTTTCCCCGGGGGTCACTGAAGCTTTCTTT.

The table lists this clone with a few counts. V gene TRBV5-5 combines with J gene TRBJ1-1, with D unresolved. The V end was cut by 4 bases, the J end by 3 bases, with 10 bases between. The V gene's germline CDR1 is SGHKS and CDR2 YYEKEE (reference sequence). The CDR3 contains 13 residues. CDR3: CASSLGSYTEAFF. CDR3 sequence (DNA): TGTGCCAGCAGCCTCGGGTCTTACACTGAAGCTTTCTTT. The whole variable domain, filled in from reference TRBV5-5 and TRBJ1-1, reads DAGVTQSPTHLIKTRGQQVTLRCSPISGHKSVSWYQQVLGQGPQFIFQYYEKEERGRGNFPDRFSARQFPNYSSELNVNALLLGDSALYLCASSLGSYTEAFFGQGTRLTVV.

The J gene is TRBJ2-7, the V gene TRBV25-1, with D possibly matching TRBD2 (6 bases). Germline CDR1 MGHDK, CDR2 SYGVNS. The ends were cut back, 4 bases at V and 4 bases at J, with 11 bases in the middle. The CDR3 extends over 13 amino acids. The CDR3 is CASSGRGRYEQYF. CDR3 in DNA: TGTGCCAGCAGTGGGCGGGGTAGGTACGAGCAGTACTTC.

The sample holds one count of this clone. This sequence joins TRBV29-1 and TRBJ2-7; the match to TRBD2 covers 7 bases. The ends lost 7 bases at V and 4 bases at J; junction bases unmatched: 7. This CDR3 spans 12 amino acids. Germline CDR1 SQVTM, CDR2 ANQGSEA. DNA of the CDR3: TGCAGCGCAAGAAGGGAGGGGTACGAGCAGTACTTC. Residues: CSARREGYEQYF.

This chain links TRBV19 with TRBJ2-7, with TRBD2 matching 12 bases. The germline V gene encodes CDR1 LNHDA and CDR2 SQIVND (reference sequence). CDR3 length: 18 amino acids. Trimming at V came to 5 bases and at J to 5 bases, leaving 16 bases not matched to a gene. The CDR3 coding sequence is TGTGCCAGTAGTCACCTTGGTCTGACTAGCGGGAGTATCGACGAGCAGTACTTC. This gives the protein CASSHLGLTSGSIDEQYF.

CDR3 nucleotide sequence: TGTGCCAGCAGCCCCTGGACTAGCGGGAGTAGAGTCTTATACGAGCAGTACTTC. This encodes CASSPWTSGSRVLYEQYF. V is TRBV7-2 and J is TRBJ2-7; TRBD2 matches at 13 bases. Trimming removed 5 bases from V and 4 bases from J; junction bases left unmatched: 14. The CDR3 consists of 18 residues. Germline-derived CDR1 and CDR2 are SGHTA and FQGNSA.

The V and J genes are TRBV5-1 and TRBJ2-3; D perhaps matches TRBD2 (6 bases). The CDR3 is 14 residues long. CDR1 SGHRS and CDR2 YFSETQ come from the germline V gene. The ends were cut back, 0 bases at V and 5 bases at J, with 10 bases in the middle. As DNA, the CDR3 is TGCGCCAGCAGCTTGGCTAGCGCCCAAGATACGCAGTATTTT. It is translated as CASSLASAQDTQYF.